Each of the 26 T cell receptor delta chains below was sequenced from the same sample in a study of gamma-delta chains in newborns, infants, children. TCRdb re-called the reads via CATT. The data show fewer than 8,500 delta-chain clones, around 1.6% seen once. The sequencing input was blood. The receptors stem from a child who was a newborn, infant or young child, either healthy, febrile or measles-vaccinated (not recorded which).

By frequency in the sample, this clone is medium-sized. The rearrangement joins TRDV1 to TRDJ1, with no clear D. V was shortened by 2 bases and J by 0 bases, with 19 bases between the two germline ends. This CDR3 has 18 residues. Germline assignment: CDR1 TSWWSYY and CDR2 QGS. CDR3 nucleotides: TGTGCTCTTGGGGAAGTATATAGGTATCCCGGGCACACCGATAAACTCATCTTT. This sequence encodes CALGEVYRYPGHTDKLIF.

A few counts support this clone. This rearrangement joins TRDV2 to TRDJ3, with 7 bases aligning to TRDD3. The germline CDR1 and CDR2 sequences are GEAIGNYY and EKD. The CDR3 is 17 residues long. V lost 5 bases and J lost 2; bases outside the gene matches: 8. Here the CDR3 reads CACGAVGGPWDTRQMFF. The CDR3 DNA follows: TGTGCCTGTGGCGCCGTTGGGGGACCCTGGGACACCCGACAGATGTTTTTC.

In this sample, this clone turned up a few times. The rearrangement links TRDV1 to TRDJ1; D might be TRDD3 (6 bases). The germline V gene has CDR1 TSWWSYY and CDR2 QGS. There are 17 residues in the CDR3. The ends were cut back, 0 bases at V and 8 bases at J, with 22 bases in the middle. The DNA of the CDR3 is TGTGCTCTTGGGGAACTGCCTCCTAGGGGTACTGGGAGAAAACTCATCTTT. Translating it yields CALGELPPRGTGRKLIF.

By frequency in the sample, this clone is medium-sized (0.01 to 0.1%). This chain links TRAV29/DV5 with TRDJ1, with 9 nucleotides matching TRDD3. V lost 7 bases, J lost 1 base, and 5 bases stayed unmatched. In germline, CDR1 is NSMFDY, CDR2 ISSIKDK. The CDR3 consists of 13 residues. CDR3 sequence (DNA): TGTGCATCGTCTGGGGGATCCACCGATAAACTCATCTTT. Translation: CASSGGSTDKLIF.

This clone has only a few counts. The protein that TCRdb holds for this DNA derives from a much larger clone and differs from the translated DNA at residue 9, which likely indicates a read error; the protein shown here is translated from the DNA. The V gene is TRDV2, the J gene TRDJ1, with D possibly matching TRDD3 (6 bases). The germline V and J ends were trimmed by 0 bases and 1 base, with 20 bases remaining between them. This CDR3 contains 18 residues. Germline lookup yields CDR1 GEAIGNYY and CDR2 EKD. CDR3 in DNA: TGTGCCTGTGACACCGTTAATCTGTCTTGGGGGTCCACCGATAAACTCATCTTT. Its translation is CACDTVNLSWGSTDKLIF.

The chain employs TRDV2 and TRDJ3; 11 bases match TRDD3. Looked up from germline, CDR1 is GEAIGNYY and CDR2 is EKD. CDR3 length equals 21 residues. V was pared by 0 bases and J by 2 bases, with 11 bases of the junction left unmatched. CDR3 loop: CACDTLLGDMRIPWDTRQMFF. The CDR3 nucleotides are TGTGCCTGTGACACCTTACTGGGGGATATGAGGATCCCCTGGGACACCCGACAGATGTTTTTC.

This clone was observed a handful of times. The junction does not match germline at one end; this may be a read error. Different DNA sequences within this sample yield the same CDR3. J is TRDJ1 and V is TRDV1, with D perhaps TRDD3 (5 bases). In germline, CDR1 is TSWWSYY, CDR2 QGS. The CDR3 has 16 residues. DNA for the CDR3: TGTGCTCTTGGGGAACTCCCTCGGGGGTACACCGATAAACTCATCTTC. Its protein product is CALGELPRGYTDKLIF.

As for this clone: This sequence is one base from a far larger clone and is likely a read error. This specimen includes other DNA sequences encoding the same CDR3. The J gene is TRDJ3, the V gene TRDV2, with 7 nucleotides matching TRDD3. The germline V gene has CDR1 GEAIGNYY and CDR2 EKD. The length of the CDR3 is 16 residues. The CDR3 reads CACDWGSSWDTRQMFF. The CDR3, as DNA: TGTGCCTGTGACTGGGGGAGCTCCTGGGATACCCGACAGATGTTTTTC.

On this clone itself: Translating this DNA gives a protein that differs at residue 11 from the TCRdb one, which belongs to a much larger clone; a read error is likely, and the protein shown is this translation. This chain uses TRDV1 with TRDJ1, with 10 nucleotides matching TRDD3. Per the germline V gene, CDR1 is TSWWSYY and CDR2 is QGS. With 3 bases clipped from V and 0 bases from J, the junction kept 7 bases outside the gene matches. The CDR3 sequence is 17 residues long. CDR3 sequence reads: CALGEYWGIPHTDKLIF. In DNA, the CDR3 is TGTGCTCTTGGGGAGTACTGGGGGATTCCCCACACCGATAAACTCATCTTT.

On this clone itself: TCRdb assigns this DNA the protein of a much larger clone, which departs from its translation at residue 12; this likely reflects a read error, and the protein shown comes from translating the DNA. The chain uses TRDV2 and TRDJ1; 9 bases map to TRDD3. There are 14 residues in the CDR3. The V gene's germline CDR1 is GEAIGNYY and CDR2 EKD. The chain's CDR3 is CACDRGYGTDKFIF. The CDR3 region has the DNA TGTGCCTGTGACAGGGGATACGGGACCGATAAATTCATCTTT.

This clone was observed a few times. The protein TCRdb lists differs from the translation of the DNA at residue 8; the protein given here is translated from the DNA itself. V and J are TRDV1 and TRDJ1, with 8 bases fitting TRDD3. The ends lost 2 bases at V and 2 bases at J; junction bases unmatched: 13. CDR1 is TSWWSYY and CDR2 is QGS in the germline V gene. CDR3 length: 18 amino acids. The CDR3 DNA reads TGTGCTCTTGGGGAAGCGCGCCCCCCATTGGGGGATACCGATAAACTCATCTTT. It translates to CALGEARPPLGDTDKLIF.

This clone was counted only a few times. This same CDR3 is encoded by further DNA sequences in the sample. The J gene is TRDJ1, the V gene TRDV1, with 9 bases aligning to TRDD3. The CDR3 is made up of 19 amino acids. Germline trimming cut 4 bases from V and 0 bases from J; bases unmatched to any gene: 15. Germline CDR1 TSWWSYY, CDR2 QGS. CDR3 protein: CALGVLPSSWGIHTDKLIF. Written as DNA, the CDR3 is TGTGCTCTTGGGGTGCTTCCTTCCTCCTGGGGGATCCACACCGATAAACTCATCTTT.

By frequency in the sample, this clone is medium-sized. The chain recombines TRDV3 with TRDJ1, with 10 nucleotides matching TRDD3. Germline V gives CDR1 TVYSNPD, CDR2 GDNSRS (reference sequence). The CDR3 runs to 18 residues. Trimming removed 2 bases from V and 0 bases from J; junction bases left unmatched: 15. CDR3 in amino acids: CAFLPSLGDITYTDKLIF. CDR3 sequence (DNA): TGTGCCTTTTTACCCAGTCTGGGGGATATCACGTACACCGATAAACTCATCTTT.

This clone is classed as medium-sized (0.01 to 0.1%). The identical CDR3 is also encoded by other nucleotide sequences in the sample. The chain joins TRAV29/DV5 to TRDJ1; the match to TRDD3 covers 9 bases. CDR3 length equals 23 residues. CDR1 is NSMFDY and CDR2 is ISSIKDK in the germline V gene. With V trimmed by 0 bases and J by 0 bases, 27 bases remained unmatched. CDR3 DNA: TGTGCAGCAAGCGTCAAAACCTTCCCCATTCACGGAGGGGGATACTCCGACACCGATAAACTCATCTTT. It codes for CAASVKTFPIHGGGYSDTDKLIF.

Worth noting for this clone: The protein TCRdb gives is from a much larger clone and does not agree with this DNA's translation at residue 2, likely a read error; the protein shown here comes from the DNA. The rearrangement joins TRDV2 to TRDJ3, with 9 bases lining up with TRDD3. The CDR3 length is 17 residues. Germline V gene data show CDR1 as GEAIGNYY and CDR2 as EKD. The CDR3 loop reads CSCDYWGSSWDTRQMFF. Here the CDR3 DNA reads TGTTCCTGTGACTACTGGGGGAGCTCCTGGGACACCCGACAGATGTTTTTC.

By share, this clone ranks as medium-sized. Other DNA variants within this sample encode the same CDR3. The V gene is TRDV3, the J gene TRDJ1; perhaps TRDD3 as D (6 bases). The V gene lost 2 bases and the J gene lost 2 bases, with 15 bases spanning the gap. The CDR3 is 14 residues long. Per germline, CDR1 TVYSNPD and CDR2 GDNSRS (reference sequence). CDR3 amino acids: CAFCWGCVTDKLIF. The CDR3 DNA reads as TGTGCCTTTTGTTGGGGATGTGTAACCGATAAACTCATCTTT.

In its sample, this clone is medium-sized. The same CDR3 also results from other DNA sequences found in this sample. V is TRDV1 and J is TRDJ1; D gene ambiguous. Germline V gives CDR1 TSWWSYY, CDR2 QGS. CDR3 size: 15 residues. V was pared by 0 bases and J by 10 bases, with 18 bases between. The CDR3, as DNA: TGTGCTCTTGGGGAACTACTCCGTACACCCAAGGGACTCATCTTT. Translating gives CALGELLRTPKGLIF.

This clone was found a few times. DNA and listed protein disagree at residue 16, so the protein shown here was translated from the DNA. J is TRDJ1 and V is TRDV1, with 9 bases that match TRDD2. Germline CDR1 reads TSWWSYY; CDR2 reads QGS. The CDR3 is made up of 18 amino acids. The CDR3 DNA follows: TGTGCTCTTGGGGCATCCTTCCTACGGGCTGGGGGGGCCGATAAACCCATCTTT. It is translated as CALGASFLRAGGADKPIF.

This clone occurred a few times. TCRdb shows a much larger clone's protein in place of this DNA's translation, and the two differ at residue 11, likely through a read error; the protein shown is translated from the DNA. The rearrangement joins TRDV2 to TRDJ1; D is perhaps TRDD3 (5 bases). This CDR3 contains 15 residues. Germline lookup yields CDR1 GEAIGNYY and CDR2 EKD. Trimming took 0 bases from V and 6 from J, leaving 16 bases between them. CDR3 nucleotides: TGTGCCTGTGACACCGGGAGGGATTTTATCTATAAACTCATCTTT. This translates into CACDTGRDFIYKLIF.

The V and J genes are TRDV1 and TRDJ1, with D tentatively TRDD2 (6 bases). CDR3 length equals 17 residues. Germline CDR1 TSWWSYY, CDR2 QGS. With 3 bases removed from V and 2 bases from J, the gap between germline ends came to 19 bases. The CDR3 is CALGEPSHYRATDKLIF. DNA for the CDR3: TGTGCTCTTGGGGAGCCTTCCCACTACCGTGCAACCGATAAACTCATCTTT.

In its sample, this clone was seen a few times. The likely explanation is a read error, given a far larger clone one base away. Within the sample, other DNA sequences also encode this same CDR3. V and J are TRDV2 and TRDJ1, with 8 positions matching TRDD3. There are 14 residues in the CDR3. V was clipped by 5 bases and J by 0 bases; unmatched bases: 4. Germline loops: CDR1 GEAIGNYY, CDR2 EKD. The CDR3 coding sequence is TGTGCCTGTGGCGTACTGGGGGACACCGATAAACTCATCTTT. It is translated as CACGVLGDTDKLIF.

Of note for this clone: A much larger clone differs from this one at a single base, so this may be a read error. The same CDR3 is also encoded by other DNA sequences in this sample. V usage is TRDV2 and J usage is TRDJ1; D is perhaps TRDD3 (6 bases). The CDR3 has 15 amino acids. The germline V gene encodes CDR1 GEAIGNYY and CDR2 EKD. V was shortened by 5 bases and J by 2 bases, with 17 bases between the two germline ends. CDR3: CACARLGDITDKLIF. The DNA for the CDR3 is TGTGCCTGTGCCAGACTGGGAGATATAACCGATAAACTCATCTTT.

This clone has just a few counts. With a much larger clone just one base away, this may be a read error. J is TRDJ1 and V is TRDV1; TRDD3 might be the D (7 bases). This CDR3 contains 21 residues. Germline V gene data show CDR1 as TSWWSYY and CDR2 as QGS. The germline V and J ends were trimmed by 0 bases and 2 bases, with 28 bases remaining between them. CDR3 bases: TGTGCTCTTGGGGAACTAGGAGTCATCCTACTGGGGATAAGGGGGACCGATAAACTCATCTTT. Its translation: CALGELGVILLGIRGTDKLIF.

Turning to this clone: The junction departs from germline at one end; a sequencing error may be responsible. The same CDR3 can be traced to other DNA sequences in this sample. This chain uses TRDV1 with TRDJ1, with D possibly matching TRDD3 (5 bases). CDR3 size: 16 residues. Per the germline V gene, CDR1 is TSWWSYY and CDR2 is QGS. CDR3 sequence reads: CALGEHPVTVLDKLIF. CDR3 DNA: TGTGCTCTCGGGGAACACCCAGTAACAGTTTTAGATAAACTCATCTTT.

This clone rates as medium-sized. The chain couples TRDV1 to TRDJ1; 8 bases match TRDD3. Germline CDR1 is TSWWSYY and CDR2 is QGS. CDR3 length equals 18 residues. After removal of 0 bases from V and 10 bases from J, the junction contained 19 bases not matched to a gene. The CDR3 region has the DNA TGTGCTCTTGGGGAACTTTATGCCCCTGCGTCTGGGGGAAGGGGACTCATCTTT. Protein product: CALGELYAPASGGRGLIF.

This clone was counted only a few times. This sequence is one base from a far larger clone and is likely a read error. Other DNA sequences from this sample encode an identical CDR3 as well. The chain couples TRDV2 to TRDJ3, with 9 bases aligning to TRDD3. The CDR3 is 16 amino acids. The trim removed 7 bases at V and 0 bases at J, leaving 3 bases unmatched. The germline V gene encodes CDR1 GEAIGNYY and CDR2 EKD. CDR3: CACDWGSSWDTRQMFF. The CDR3 DNA reads TGTGCCTGCGACTGGGGGAGCTCCTGGGACACCCGACAGATGTTTTTC.